Each of the 24 T cell receptor beta chains below was sequenced from the same sample in a study of graft-versus-host responses after intestinal transplantation. Sequencing used immunoSEQ multiplex PCR; TCRdb keeps in-frame clones, though not all of them. The table records 95,000 to 110,000 clones, roughly 87% of them present only once. Their antigens are not known. Sequences were derived from unstimulated CD4+ T cells sorted from spleen or lymph node cells, sampled before intestinal transplant. These receptors were taken from a human donor who received an intestinal transplant.

In its sample, this clone was seen once. The V gene is TRBV18, the J gene TRBJ1-1; D perhaps matches TRBD1 (5 bases). This CDR3 comprises 16 residues. CDR1 and CDR2 (germline): KGHSH, LQKENI. Trimming pared 3 bases from V and 0 bases from J, leaving 14 bases between. The chain's CDR3 is CASSPSVQGLNTEAFF. CDR3 nucleotides: TGTGCCAGCTCACCCAGCGTGCAGGGCCTGAACACTGAAGCTTTCTTT.

V and J are TRBV30 and TRBJ2-7, with TRBD2 matching 8 bases. Per germline, CDR1 GTSNPN and CDR2 SVGIG (reference sequence). V was pared by 1 base and J by 4 bases, with 12 bases of the junction left unmatched. The CDR3 is made up of 16 amino acids. The CDR3 coding sequence is TGTGCCTGGAGTGAGAAGGCCGCACCGGGAGGGTACGAGCAGTACTTC. It is translated as CAWSEKAAPGGYEQYF. Variable domain in full (rest from reference TRBV30 and TRBJ2-7): SQTIHQWPATLVQPVGSPLSLECTVEGTSNPNLYWYRQAAGRGLQLLFYSVGIGQISSEVPQNLSASRPQDRQFILSSKKLLLSDSGFYLCAWSEKAAPGGYEQYFGPGTRLTVT.

The chain uses TRBV6-1 and TRBJ2-7, with a weak D call TRBD2 (6 bases). The germline gives CDR1 MNHNS, CDR2 SASEGT. The CDR3 sequence is 12 residues long. The V end was cut by 6 bases, the J end by 9 bases, with 15 bases between. CDR3 sequence: CASRGTPFGQYF. In DNA, the CDR3 is TGTGCCAGCAGAGGGACTCCTTTCGGGCAGTACTTC.

This rearrangement joins TRBV12-5 to TRBJ2-5; D possibly uses TRBD1 or TRBD2 (5 bases each). The V gene lost 6 bases and the J gene lost 5 bases, with 16 bases spanning the gap. The CDR3 has 14 residues. Germline V gene sequence: CDR1 LGHNT, CDR2 FRNRAP. Here the CDR3 DNA reads TGTGCTAGTGGGGATCGTCCGGGGCTCGAGACCCAGTACTTC. Protein: CASGDRPGLETQYF.

The gene calls are TRBV19 and TRBJ2-7; D is perhaps TRBD1 (6 bases). Looked up from germline, CDR1 is LNHDA and CDR2 is SQIVND (reference sequence). The length of the CDR3 is 16 residues. Between the trimmed V and J ends, which lost 3 bases and 0 bases, there was a span of 15 bases. CDR3 nucleotides: TGTGCCAGTAGTATGAGGGCAGGGGAAATCTCCTACGAGCAGTACTTC. It encodes CASSMRAGEISYEQYF.

CDR3 region: CASSLALAGVYEQYF. The DNA of the CDR3 is TGTGCCAGCAGCTTAGCACTAGCGGGGGTCTACGAGCAGTACTTC. V gene TRBV7-2 combines with J gene TRBJ2-7; TRBD2 matches 11 bases. The CDR3 contains 15 residues. Per germline, CDR1 SGHTA and CDR2 FQGNSA. With 0 bases clipped from V and 3 bases from J, the junction kept 1 base outside the gene matches.

This chain connects TRBV7-3 to TRBJ2-5, with 7 bases aligning to TRBD1. V lost 5 bases to trimming and J lost 5 bases; unmatched junction nucleotides: 5. Germline V CDR1 and CDR2: SGHTA, FQGTGA. The CDR3 is 13 amino acids. As DNA, the CDR3 is TGTGCCAGCAGCACGACAGGGCGGGAGACCCAGTACTTC. Translated: CASSTTGRETQYF.

CDR3 coding DNA: TGTGCCATCAGTGATAGACTAGCGGGGGGCGAGCAGTACTTC. It codes for CAISDRLAGGEQYF. The rearrangement uses TRBV10-3 and TRBJ2-7, with 13 bases identical to TRBD2. This CDR3 has 14 residues. Germline trimming cut 3 bases from V and 6 bases from J; bases unmatched to any gene: 2. Germline lookup yields CDR1 ENHRY and CDR2 SYGVKD.

The rearrangement uses TRBV7-3 and TRBJ2-7, with 7 bases matching TRBD1. The CDR3 is made up of 13 amino acids. Germline-derived CDR1 and CDR2 are SGHTA and FQGTGA. V was clipped by 5 bases and J by 3 bases; unmatched bases: 4. The CDR3 sequence: CASSQGQNYEQYF. CDR3 coding DNA: TGTGCCAGCAGCCAGGGACAGAACTACGAGCAGTACTTC.

The chain has TRBV19 and TRBJ2-3; 13 bases are a match to TRBD2. Trimming at V came to 7 bases and at J to 1 base, leaving 2 bases not matched to a gene. The CDR3 extends over 15 amino acids. The germline gives CDR1 LNHDA, CDR2 SQIVND (reference sequence). The CDR3 reads CASIGLAGGTDTQYF. The CDR3 bases are TGTGCCAGTATAGGACTAGCGGGAGGCACAGATACGCAGTATTTT. The entire variable domain, with the rest obtained from reference TRBV19 and TRBJ2-3, is as follows: DGGITQSPKYLFRKEGQNVTLSCEQNLNHDAMYWYRQDPGQGLRLIYYSQIVNDFQKGDIAEGYSVSREKKESFPLTVTSAQKNPTAFYLCASIGLAGGTDTQYFGPGTRLTVL.

The chain links TRBV4-2 to TRBJ1-1; 8 nucleotides agree with TRBD1. The CDR3 length is 13 residues. Germline CDR1 reads LGHNA; CDR2 reads YNFKEQ. J lost 6 bases, V lost 4 bases, and 4 bases had no gene match. The CDR3 protein is CASSPDREAEAFF. DNA for the CDR3: TGTGCCAGCAGCCCGGACAGGGAGGCTGAAGCTTTCTTT.

The gene calls are TRBV5-6 and TRBJ2-1; D not resolved. This CDR3 is built from 17 residues. Germline V CDR1 and CDR2: SGHDT, YYEEEE. The V gene lost 0 bases and the J gene lost 1 base, with 14 bases spanning the gap. The CDR3 DNA reads TGTGCCAGCAGCTTGGGCCCTTCAAGCCGTTCCTACAATGAGCAGTTCTTC. Encoded protein: CASSLGPSSRSYNEQFF.

The chain combines TRBV28 with TRBJ2-3; 11 positions match TRBD2. V lost 5 bases to trimming and J lost 5 bases; unmatched junction nucleotides: 9. CDR3 size: 16 residues. Germline CDR1 is MDHEN and CDR2 is SYDVKM. The CDR3 DNA reads TGTGCCAGCAGTCCCCGTAGCGGGAGGGGTGTAGATACGCAGTATTTT. Translation gives CASSPRSGRGVDTQYF.

The rearrangement uses TRBV4-1 and TRBJ2-7; 9 bases fit TRBD2. The CDR3 loop spans 15 amino acids. Trimming at V came to 0 bases and at J to 5 bases, leaving 5 bases not matched to a gene. Germline V gene sequence: CDR1 MGHRA, CDR2 YSYEKL. The CDR3 spells CASSQDQAGGDEQYF. In nucleotides, the CDR3 is TGCGCCAGCAGCCAAGATCAAGCGGGGGGCGACGAGCAGTACTTC.

The J gene is TRBJ2-1, the V gene TRBV11-2; TRBD1 is a possible D gene (5 bases). Germline V gives CDR1 SGHAT, CDR2 FQNNGV. Trimming pared 1 base from V and 7 bases from J, leaving 11 bases between. The CDR3 contains 14 residues. CDR3 nucleotides: TGTGCCAGCAGCTTAGTGGGGCAGGGAAATGAGCAGTTCTTC. Translation gives CASSLVGQGNEQFF.

Here the CDR3 reads CASSQEWTGGAGHGYTF. The CDR3 DNA is TGTGCCAGCAGCCAAGAATGGACAGGGGGCGCCGGCCATGGCTACACCTTC. V is TRBV4-2 and J is TRBJ1-2; TRBD1 agrees at 11 bases. J gave up 6 bases and V 0 bases, and 9 bases lay outside the gene matches. The germline gives CDR1 LGHNA, CDR2 YNFKEQ. The CDR3 runs to 17 residues.

V is TRBV29-1 and J is TRBJ1-1, with 7 bases that match TRBD1. Germline loops: CDR1 SQVTM, CDR2 ANQGSEA. With 7 bases clipped from V and 5 bases from J, the junction kept 7 bases outside the gene matches. The CDR3 contains 12 residues. CDR3 sequence (DNA): TGCAGCGCCGGGACCAGGGGGACTGAAGCTTTCTTT. It specifies CSAGTRGTEAFF. The entire variable domain, with the rest obtained from reference TRBV29-1 and TRBJ1-1, is as follows: SAVISQKPSRDICQRGTSLTIQCQVDSQVTMMFWYRQQPGQSLTLIATANQGSEATYESGFVIDKFPISRPNLTFSTLTVSNMSPEDSSIYLCSAGTRGTEAFFGQGTRLTVV.

V usage is TRBV5-4 and J usage is TRBJ1-1; D uncertain. V was shortened by 0 bases and J by 10 bases, with 10 bases between the two germline ends. The CDR3 loop spans 12 amino acids. The V gene's germline CDR1 is SGHNT and CDR2 YYREEE (reference sequence). CDR3 amino acids: CASSLERLGAFF. The DNA of the CDR3 is TGTGCCAGCAGCTTGGAGAGATTAGGAGCTTTCTTT. The variable domain in full, completed from reference TRBV5-4 and TRBJ1-1, reads ETGVTQSPTHLIKTRGQQVTLRCSSQSGHNTVSWYQQALGQGPQFIFQYYREEENGRGNFPPRFSGLQFPNYSSELNVNALELDDSALYLCASSLERLGAFFGQGTRLTVV.

The chain has TRBV9 and TRBJ1-2, with D possibly TRBD1 on 5 matching bases. Germline V gene lookup returns CDR1 SGDLS and CDR2 YYNGEE. CDR3 length equals 14 residues. The ends were cut back, 2 bases at V and 6 bases at J, with 14 bases in the middle. CDR3 region: CASSVGALIDGYTF. For the CDR3, the DNA is TGTGCCAGCAGCGTTGGGGCCCTTATTGATGGCTACACCTTC.

The gene calls are TRBV5-5 and TRBJ1-4; 7 bases match TRBD1. Trimming removed 4 bases from V and 8 bases from J; junction bases left unmatched: 14. The CDR3 is 16 amino acids. CDR1 SGHKS and CDR2 YYEKEE come from the germline V gene (reference sequence). The DNA of the CDR3 is TGTGCCAGCAGCGTACTTACAGGGGTTGGTCGGGAAAAACTGTTTTTT. It specifies CASSVLTGVGREKLFF.

The chain links TRBV19 to TRBJ1-5; tentative D call: TRBD1 (5 bases). The V gene lost 2 bases and the J gene lost 4 bases, with 9 bases spanning the gap. This CDR3 contains 14 residues. CDR1 and CDR2 from the germline V gene are LNHDA and SQIVND (reference sequence). Here the CDR3 reads CASSISGGNQPQHF. The CDR3 DNA is TGTGCCAGTAGTATAAGCGGGGGAAATCAGCCCCAGCATTTT.

This chain connects TRBV5-6 to TRBJ2-7; D call uncertain. Germline loops: CDR1 SGHDT, CDR2 YYEEEE. V was trimmed by 0 bases and J by 2 bases, leaving 15 bases between them. CDR3 size: 16 residues. DNA for the CDR3: TGTGCCAGCAGCTTGGCCGAATCAGTTCTTACCTACGAGCAGTACTTC. Amino acids: CASSLAESVLTYEQYF.

This clone was detected a few times. The J gene is TRBJ1-3, the V gene TRBV2; D is perhaps TRBD1 (5 bases). V shed 6 bases and J shed 4 bases, with 16 bases lying between them. Per the germline V gene, CDR1 is SNHLY and CDR2 is FYNNEI. The CDR3 covers 15 residues. DNA for the CDR3: TGTGCCAGCAGGGGATCAGGGAACACCGGAAACACCATATATTTT. It translates to CASRGSGNTGNTIYF.

This clone has more than one count but fewer than ten. The chain is built from TRBV6-6 and TRBJ2-1; D unclear. The V gene's germline CDR1 is MNHNY and CDR2 SVGAGI (reference sequence). There are 11 residues in the CDR3. Trimming shortened V by 8 bases and J by 5 bases, and 7 bases separated the two germline ends. The CDR3 protein is CASQVHNEQFF. The CDR3 coding sequence is TGTGCCAGCCAGGTTCACAATGAGCAGTTCTTC.